This T cell receptor (beta chain) was sequenced for a study of T cells after posttransplantation cyclophosphamide. Whole-study results and caveats: Tissue-infiltrating T cells from skin or gut overlapped little with blood T cells. Later blood repertoires were often dominated by clones from the donor CD8+ memory compartment. Recipient CMV seropositivity and CMV reactivation strongly tracked TRB clonality.

Some clones are missing from TCRdb's copy, which holds only in-frame ones; the method was immunoSEQ multiplex PCR. The sample lists under 20,000 clones; around 70% were seen once. About this clone: Its antigen is currently unknown.

Cyclophosphamide on days +3 and +4 followed busulfan-fludarabine conditioning and a marrow graft. V was clipped by 6 bases and J by 4 bases; unmatched bases: 14. Germline values: CDR1 SGHTA, CDR2 FQGNSA. The CDR3 sequence is 16 residues long. The sample consisted of PBMCs, taken after an allogeneic stem cell transplant with post-transplant cyclophosphamide. This receptor was taken from a male patient in his thirties who received an allogeneic stem cell transplant from a related donor, was CMV-positive, and had acute GVHD only. Some T cells may possibly be graft donor cells. The chain carries TRBV7-2 and TRBJ2-5; the match to TRBD2 covers 7 bases. CDR3: CASRKAGLAVAETQYF. The CDR3 nucleotides read TGTGCCAGCAGAAAAGCGGGGCTAGCGGTCGCAGAGACCCAGTACTTC.